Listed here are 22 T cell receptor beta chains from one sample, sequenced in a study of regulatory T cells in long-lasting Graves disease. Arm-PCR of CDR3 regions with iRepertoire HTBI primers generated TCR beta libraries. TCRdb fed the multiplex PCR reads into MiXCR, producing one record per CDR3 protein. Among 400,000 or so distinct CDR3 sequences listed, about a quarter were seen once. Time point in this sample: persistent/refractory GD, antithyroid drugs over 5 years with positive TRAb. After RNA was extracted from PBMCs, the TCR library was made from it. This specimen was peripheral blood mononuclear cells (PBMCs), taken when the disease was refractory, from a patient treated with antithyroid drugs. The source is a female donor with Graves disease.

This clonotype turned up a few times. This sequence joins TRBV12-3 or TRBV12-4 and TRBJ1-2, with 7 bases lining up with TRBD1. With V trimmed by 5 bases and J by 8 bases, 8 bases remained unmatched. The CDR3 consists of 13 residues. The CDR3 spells CASSDREVGGYTF. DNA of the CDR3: TGTGCCAGCAGTGACAGGGAGGTGGGAGGCTACACCTTC.

The CDR3 here is CSARDLSGAKNIQYF. CDR3 DNA: TGCAGTGCTAGAGACCTTAGCGGGGCCAAAAACATTCAGTACTTC. J is TRBJ2-4 and V is TRBV20-1; 7 bases fit TRBD2. CDR3 length: 15 residues. Germline V gene lookup returns CDR1 DFQATT and CDR2 SNEGSKA (reference sequence). Trimming cost V 0 bases and J 1 base; bases outside gene matches: 3.

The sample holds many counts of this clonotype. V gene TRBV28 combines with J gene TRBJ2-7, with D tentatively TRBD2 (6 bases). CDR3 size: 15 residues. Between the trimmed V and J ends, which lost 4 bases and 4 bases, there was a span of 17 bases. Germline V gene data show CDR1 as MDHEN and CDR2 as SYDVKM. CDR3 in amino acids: CASSSAGILFYEQYF. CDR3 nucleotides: TGTGCCAGCAGTTCGGCGGGAATCCTTTTTTACGAGCAGTACTTC.

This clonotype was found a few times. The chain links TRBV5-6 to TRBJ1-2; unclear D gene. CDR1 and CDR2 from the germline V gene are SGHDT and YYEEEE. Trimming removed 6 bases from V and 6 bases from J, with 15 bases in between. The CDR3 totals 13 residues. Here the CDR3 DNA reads TGTGCCAGCACCCTCGGGAGACTGCATGGCTACACCTTC. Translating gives CASTLGRLHGYTF.

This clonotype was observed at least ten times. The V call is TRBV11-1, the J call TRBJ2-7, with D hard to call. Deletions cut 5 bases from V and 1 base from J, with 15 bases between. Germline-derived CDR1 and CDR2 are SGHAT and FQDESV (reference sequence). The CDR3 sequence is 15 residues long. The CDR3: CASSALVTVSYEQYF. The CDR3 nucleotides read TGTGCCAGCAGCGCTCTCGTAACAGTTTCCTACGAGCAGTACTTC.

The CDR3 spells CASRNRGESTYEQYF. DNA of the CDR3: TGTGCCAGCAGGAATAGGGGGGAATCCACCTACGAGCAGTACTTC. The V gene is TRBV5-6, the J gene TRBJ2-7; D could derive from TRBD1 or TRBD2 (6 bases each). Germline CDR1 is SGHDT and CDR2 is YYEEEE. The CDR3 spans 15 residues. Trimming cost V 5 bases and J 2 bases, with 17 bases left between them.

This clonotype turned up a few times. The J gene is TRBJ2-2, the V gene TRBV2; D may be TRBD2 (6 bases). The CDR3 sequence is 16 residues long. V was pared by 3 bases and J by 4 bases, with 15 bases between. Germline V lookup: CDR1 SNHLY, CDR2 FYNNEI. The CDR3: CASSEGRERVTGELFF. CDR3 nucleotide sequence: TGTGCCAGCAGTGAGGGGCGGGAACGCGTCACCGGGGAGCTGTTTTTT.

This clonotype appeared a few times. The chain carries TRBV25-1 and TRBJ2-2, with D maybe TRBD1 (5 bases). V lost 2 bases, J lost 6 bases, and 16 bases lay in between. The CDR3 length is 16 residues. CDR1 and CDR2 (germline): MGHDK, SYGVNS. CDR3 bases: TGTGCCAGCAGTGAAGAAGGGGTTTTGGGGTCCGGGGAGCTGTTTTTT. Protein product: CASSEEGVLGSGELFF.

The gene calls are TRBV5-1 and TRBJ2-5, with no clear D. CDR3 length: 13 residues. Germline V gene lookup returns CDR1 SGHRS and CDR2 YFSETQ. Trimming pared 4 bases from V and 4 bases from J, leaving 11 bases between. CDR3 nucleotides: TGCGCCAGCAGCGGTACCGTGGGAGAGACCCAGTACTTC. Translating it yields CASSGTVGETQYF.

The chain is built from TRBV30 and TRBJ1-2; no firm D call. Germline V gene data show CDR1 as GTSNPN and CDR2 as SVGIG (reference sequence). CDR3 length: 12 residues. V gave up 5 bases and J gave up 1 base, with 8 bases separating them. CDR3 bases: TGTGCCTGGGATCAGCTTAACTATGGCTACACCTTC. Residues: CAWDQLNYGYTF.

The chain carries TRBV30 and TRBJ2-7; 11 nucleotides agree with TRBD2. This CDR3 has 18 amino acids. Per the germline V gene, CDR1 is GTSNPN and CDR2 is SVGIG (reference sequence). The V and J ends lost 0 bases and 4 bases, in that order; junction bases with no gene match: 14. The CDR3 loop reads CAWSVVPSGRPLVYEQYF. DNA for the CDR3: TGTGCCTGGAGTGTCGTTCCTAGCGGGAGGCCTCTGGTATACGAGCAGTACTTC.

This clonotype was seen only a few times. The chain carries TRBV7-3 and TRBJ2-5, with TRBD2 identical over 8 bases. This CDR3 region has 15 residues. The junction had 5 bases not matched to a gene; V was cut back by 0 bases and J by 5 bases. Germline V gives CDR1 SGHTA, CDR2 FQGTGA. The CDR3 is CASSLTGLAAETQYF. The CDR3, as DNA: TGTGCCAGCAGCTTAACTGGACTAGCAGCTGAGACCCAGTACTTC.

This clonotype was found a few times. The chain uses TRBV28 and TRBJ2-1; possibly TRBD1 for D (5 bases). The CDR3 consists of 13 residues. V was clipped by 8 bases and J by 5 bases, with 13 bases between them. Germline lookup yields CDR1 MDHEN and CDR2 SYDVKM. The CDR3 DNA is TGTGCCAGCCGTGGGCAGGGCGACAATGAGCAGTTCTTC. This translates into CASRGQGDNEQFF.

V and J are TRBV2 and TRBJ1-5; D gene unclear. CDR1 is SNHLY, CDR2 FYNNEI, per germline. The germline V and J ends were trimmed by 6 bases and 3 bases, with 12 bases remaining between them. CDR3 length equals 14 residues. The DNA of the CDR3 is TGTGCCAGCAGAGGTACCTTCAACAATCAGCCCCAGCATTTT. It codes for CASRGTFNNQPQHF.

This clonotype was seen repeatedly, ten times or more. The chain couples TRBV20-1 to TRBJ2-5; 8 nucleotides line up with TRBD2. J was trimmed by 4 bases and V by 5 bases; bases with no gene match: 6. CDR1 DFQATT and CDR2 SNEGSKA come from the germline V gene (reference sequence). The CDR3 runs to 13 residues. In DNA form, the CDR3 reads TGCAGTGCTGCCACTAGCGGCCGAGAGACCCAGTACTTC. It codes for CSAATSGRETQYF.

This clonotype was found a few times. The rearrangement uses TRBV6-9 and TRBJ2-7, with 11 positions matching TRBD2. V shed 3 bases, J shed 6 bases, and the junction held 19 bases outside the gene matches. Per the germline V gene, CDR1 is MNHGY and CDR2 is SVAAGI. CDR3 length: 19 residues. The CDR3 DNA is TGTGCCAGCAGTTACTCTGGGGGGCTAATTAGCGGGAGGGCGGGCGAGCAGTACTTC. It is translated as CASSYSGGLISGRAGEQYF.

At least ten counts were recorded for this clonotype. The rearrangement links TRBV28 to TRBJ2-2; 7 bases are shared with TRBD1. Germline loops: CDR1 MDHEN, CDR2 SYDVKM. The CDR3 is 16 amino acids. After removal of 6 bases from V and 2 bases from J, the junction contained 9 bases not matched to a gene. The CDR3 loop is CASRSRAGGNTGELFF. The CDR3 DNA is TGTGCCAGCAGAAGCCGGGCAGGGGGTAACACCGGGGAGCTGTTTTTT.

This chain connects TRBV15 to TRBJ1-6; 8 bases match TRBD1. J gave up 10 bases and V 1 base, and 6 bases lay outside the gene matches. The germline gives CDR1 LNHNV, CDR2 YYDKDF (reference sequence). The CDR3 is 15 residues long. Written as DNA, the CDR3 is TGTGCCACCAGCAGAGCCACAGGGGGGAACTCACCCCTCCACTTT. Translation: CATSRATGGNSPLHF.

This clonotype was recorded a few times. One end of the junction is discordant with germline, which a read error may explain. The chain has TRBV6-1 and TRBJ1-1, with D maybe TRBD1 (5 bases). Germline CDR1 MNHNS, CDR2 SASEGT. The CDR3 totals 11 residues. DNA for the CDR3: TGTGCCAGCAGTGAAGACAGGCGTCGAATGTTT. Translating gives CASSEDRRRMF.

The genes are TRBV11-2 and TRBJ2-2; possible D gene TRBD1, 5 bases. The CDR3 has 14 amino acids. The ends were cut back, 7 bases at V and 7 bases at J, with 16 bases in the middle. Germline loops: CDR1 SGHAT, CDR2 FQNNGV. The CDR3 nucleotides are TGTGCCAGCAACCCAGGGTCCCGCGTCGGGGAGCTGTTTTTT. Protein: CASNPGSRVGELFF.

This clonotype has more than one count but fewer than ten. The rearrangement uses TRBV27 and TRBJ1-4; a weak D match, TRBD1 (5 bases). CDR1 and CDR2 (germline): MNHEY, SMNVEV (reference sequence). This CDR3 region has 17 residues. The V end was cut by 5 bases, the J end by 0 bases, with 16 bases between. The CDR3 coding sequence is TGTGCCAGCAGTCCCCTGGGGCGGGGGGCAACTAATGAAAAACTGTTTTTT. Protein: CASSPLGRGATNEKLFF.

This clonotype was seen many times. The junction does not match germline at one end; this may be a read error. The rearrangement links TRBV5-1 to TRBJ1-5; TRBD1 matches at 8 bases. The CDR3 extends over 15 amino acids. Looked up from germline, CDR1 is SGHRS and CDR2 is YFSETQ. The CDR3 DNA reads TGTGCCAGCAGCTTAGGTGACAGGGGAAATCAGCCCCAGCATTTT. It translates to CASSLGDRGNQPQHF.